This record looks at one T cell receptor beta chain sequence and its context. It lacks a known antigen. No much larger clone exists at a distance of one base, and base qualities are not known. The receptor library was made with the immunoSEQ multiplex PCR assay. The table comes from immuneACCESS by way of TCRdb, which keeps in-frame sequences with V and J called. Part of the clones is missing from these tables; in studies checked, under half for an unresolved V gene and the rest for unknown reasons. The sample table records tens of thousands of clones; approximately 92% of these occur just once. The ten largest account for approximately 0.6% of the sample. The data originate from a study of T cell changes during pregnancy in multiple sclerosis (dated by TCRdb to the late 2010s). Study-wide context: The study looked at changes in the T cell repertoire across pregnancy in women with multiple sclerosis.

Via the germline V gene (reference sequence), CDR1 is LNHDA and CDR2 SQIVND. The CDR3 runs 16 residues from the cysteine to the phenylalanine. Kept here is only the CDR3 DNA, which spans 48 bases and is read in frame from base 1. V ends up 4 bases short and J 1 base short, with an unmatched junction base count of 7. Source: CD4+ T cells from peripheral blood mononuclear cells, taken after pregnancy. Recombination joined TRBV19 with TRBJ1-1; 9 bases in between match TRBD1. This clonotype was sampled from a female donor with multiple sclerosis, enrolled in a pregnancy study. DNA sequence: TGTGCCAGTAGTAAACCGGGGACAGGGAAGAACACTGAAGCTTTCTTT. Translated, this gives CASSKPGTGKNTEAFF.